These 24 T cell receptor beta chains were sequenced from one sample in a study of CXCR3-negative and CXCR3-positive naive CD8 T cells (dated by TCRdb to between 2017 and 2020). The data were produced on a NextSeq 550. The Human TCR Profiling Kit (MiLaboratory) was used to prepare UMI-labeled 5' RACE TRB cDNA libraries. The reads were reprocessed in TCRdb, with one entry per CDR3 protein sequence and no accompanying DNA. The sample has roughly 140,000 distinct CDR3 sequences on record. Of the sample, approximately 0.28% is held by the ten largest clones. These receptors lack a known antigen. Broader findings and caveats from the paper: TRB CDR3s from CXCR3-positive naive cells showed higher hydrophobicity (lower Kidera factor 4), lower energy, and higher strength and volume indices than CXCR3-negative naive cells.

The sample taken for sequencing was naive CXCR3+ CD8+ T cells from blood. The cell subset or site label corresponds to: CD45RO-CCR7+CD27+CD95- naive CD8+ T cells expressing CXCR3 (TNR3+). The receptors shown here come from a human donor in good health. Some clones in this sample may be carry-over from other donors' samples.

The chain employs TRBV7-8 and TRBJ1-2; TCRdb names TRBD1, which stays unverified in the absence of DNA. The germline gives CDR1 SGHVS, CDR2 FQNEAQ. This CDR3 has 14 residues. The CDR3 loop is CASSPPGTNYGYTF.

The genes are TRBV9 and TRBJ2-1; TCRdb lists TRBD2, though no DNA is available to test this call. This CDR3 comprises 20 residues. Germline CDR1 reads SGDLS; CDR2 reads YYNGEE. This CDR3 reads CASSEPPGLAGQDSYNEQFF.

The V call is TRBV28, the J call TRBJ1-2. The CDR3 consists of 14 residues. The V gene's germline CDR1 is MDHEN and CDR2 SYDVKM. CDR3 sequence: CASSLFSAGYGYTF.

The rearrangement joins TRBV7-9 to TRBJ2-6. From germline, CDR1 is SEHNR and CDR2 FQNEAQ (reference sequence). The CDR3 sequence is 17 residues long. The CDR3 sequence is CASSLVGQTSGANVLTF.

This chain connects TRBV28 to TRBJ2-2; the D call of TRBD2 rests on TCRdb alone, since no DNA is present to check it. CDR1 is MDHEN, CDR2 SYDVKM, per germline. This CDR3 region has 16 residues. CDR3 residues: CASSLISSGSPGELFF.

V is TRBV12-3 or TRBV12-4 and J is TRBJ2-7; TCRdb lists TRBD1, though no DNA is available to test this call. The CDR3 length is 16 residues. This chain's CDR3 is CASSLADSAFSYEQYF.

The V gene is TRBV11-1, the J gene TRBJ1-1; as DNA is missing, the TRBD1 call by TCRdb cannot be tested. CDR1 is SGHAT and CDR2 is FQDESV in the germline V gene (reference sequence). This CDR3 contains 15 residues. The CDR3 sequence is CASSLGGGGNTEAFF.

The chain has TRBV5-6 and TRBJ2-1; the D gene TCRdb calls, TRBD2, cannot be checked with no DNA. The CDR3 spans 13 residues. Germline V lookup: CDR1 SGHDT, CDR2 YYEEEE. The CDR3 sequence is CASSLGAGEEQFF.

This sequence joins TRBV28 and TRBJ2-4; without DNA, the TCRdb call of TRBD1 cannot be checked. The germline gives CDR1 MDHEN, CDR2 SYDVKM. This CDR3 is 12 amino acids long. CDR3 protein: CASSEIQGPQYF.

CDR3 region: CASSQDRTYQETQYF. V gene TRBV14 combines with J gene TRBJ2-5. Germline lookup yields CDR1 SGHDN and CDR2 FVKESK. This CDR3 is built from 15 residues.

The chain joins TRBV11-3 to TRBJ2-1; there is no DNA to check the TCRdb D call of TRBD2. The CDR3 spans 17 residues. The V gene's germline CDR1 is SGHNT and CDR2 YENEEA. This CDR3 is CASSLGRGSDSMPEQFF.

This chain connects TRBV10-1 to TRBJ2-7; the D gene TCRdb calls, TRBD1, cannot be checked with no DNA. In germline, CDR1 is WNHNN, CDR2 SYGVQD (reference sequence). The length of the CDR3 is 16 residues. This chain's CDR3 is CASSEGRRDTHYEQYF.

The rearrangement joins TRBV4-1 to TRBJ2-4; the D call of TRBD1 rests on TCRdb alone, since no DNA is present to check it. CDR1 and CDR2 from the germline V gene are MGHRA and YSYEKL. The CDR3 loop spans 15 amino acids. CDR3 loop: CASSQVEGALNIQYF.

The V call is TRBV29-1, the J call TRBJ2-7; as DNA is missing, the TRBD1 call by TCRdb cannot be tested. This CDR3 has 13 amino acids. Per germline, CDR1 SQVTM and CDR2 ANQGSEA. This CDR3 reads CSVVWGPSYEQYF.

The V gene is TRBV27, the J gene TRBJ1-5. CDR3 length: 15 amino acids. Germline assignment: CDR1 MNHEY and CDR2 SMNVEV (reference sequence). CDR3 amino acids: CASRPDVYRNQPQHF.

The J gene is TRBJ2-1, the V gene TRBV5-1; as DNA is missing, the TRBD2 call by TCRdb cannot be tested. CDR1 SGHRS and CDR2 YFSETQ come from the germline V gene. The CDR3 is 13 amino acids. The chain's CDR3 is CASGVADYNEQFF.

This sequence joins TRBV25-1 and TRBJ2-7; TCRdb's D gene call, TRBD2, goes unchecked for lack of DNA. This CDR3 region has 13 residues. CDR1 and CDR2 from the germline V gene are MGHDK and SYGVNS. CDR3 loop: CASSPRGGQEQYF.

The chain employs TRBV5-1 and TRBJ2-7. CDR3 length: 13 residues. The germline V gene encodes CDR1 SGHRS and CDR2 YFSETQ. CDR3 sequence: CASSLEDHYEQYF.

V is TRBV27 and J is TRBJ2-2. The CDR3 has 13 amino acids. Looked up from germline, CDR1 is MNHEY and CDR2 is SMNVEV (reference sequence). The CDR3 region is CASSQILTGELFF.

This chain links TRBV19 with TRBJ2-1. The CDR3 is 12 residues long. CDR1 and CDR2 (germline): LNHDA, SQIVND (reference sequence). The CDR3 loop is CATKDGYNEQFF.

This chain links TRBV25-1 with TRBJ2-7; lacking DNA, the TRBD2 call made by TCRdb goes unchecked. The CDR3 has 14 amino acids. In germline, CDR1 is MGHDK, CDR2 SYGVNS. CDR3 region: CASSDRALPYEQYF.

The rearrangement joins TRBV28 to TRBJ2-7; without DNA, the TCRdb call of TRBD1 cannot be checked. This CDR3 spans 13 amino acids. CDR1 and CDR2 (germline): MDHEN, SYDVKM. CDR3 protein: CASRPGGSYEQYF.

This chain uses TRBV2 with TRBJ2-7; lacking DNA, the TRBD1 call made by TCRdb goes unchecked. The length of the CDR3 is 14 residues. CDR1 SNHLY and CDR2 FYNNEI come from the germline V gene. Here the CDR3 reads CASGQKDRYYEQYF.

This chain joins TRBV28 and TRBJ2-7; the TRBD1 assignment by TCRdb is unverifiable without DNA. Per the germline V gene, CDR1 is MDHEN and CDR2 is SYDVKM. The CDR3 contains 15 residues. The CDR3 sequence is CASSPIGQSFYEQYF. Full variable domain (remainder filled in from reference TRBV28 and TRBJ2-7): DVKVTQSSRYLVKRTGEKVFLECVQDMDHENMFWYRQDPGLGLRLIYFSYDVKMKEKGDIPEGYSVSREKKERFSLILESASTNQTSMYLCASSPIGQSFYEQYFGPGTRLTVT.